Detailed here is one T cell receptor (beta chain). J was trimmed by 5 bases and V by 1 base; bases with no gene match: 7. This CDR3 is built from 17 residues. In germline, CDR1 is LNHDA, CDR2 SQIVND (reference sequence). This specimen belongs to a study of blood T cell repertoires in COVID-19. Original data processing: Estimates of nucleated cell counts were drawn from the amplification of reference gene primers. The protocol was immunoSEQ multiplex PCR, while the TCRdb copy is restricted to in-frame clones and leaves out a portion. D and trimming come from the DNA, and the V and J calls and clone size come from that table. The repertoire holds about 200,000 clones, roughly 80% seen once, with roughly 7.8% in the top ten.

Sequenced: peripheral blood. The rearrangement joins TRBV19 to TRBJ2-3; 12 nucleotides line up with TRBD2. This TCR was sampled from a woman of 80 years or more with COVID-19, enrolled during active disease. CDR3 loop: CASSIAASGRALDTQYF. In DNA form, the CDR3 reads TGTGCCAGTAGTATAGCCGCTAGCGGGAGGGCCCTAGATACGCAGTATTTT.